This TCR beta chain was retrieved from a study of T-cell reconstitution after alpha-beta-depleted transplantation in children. This clonotype was observed a handful of times. Its antigen remains unknown. General study findings and limits: T cells produced anew were the main source of T-cell counts and diversity one year after transplant.

During its preparation, the TCRbeta library received unique molecular identifiers. TCRdb called the PCR reads again in MiXCR, with one record for every CDR3 protein. The sample consists of some 100,000 distinct CDR3 sequences, about 25% of them appearing once. The CDR3 covers 14 residues. Trimming stripped 2 bases from V and 2 bases from J, with 4 bases between. Germline loops: CDR1 MNHEY, CDR2 SMNVEV (reference sequence). The chain combines TRBV27 with TRBJ2-6, with D unclear. The receptor was isolated from a boy younger than 10 with acute lymphoblastic leukemia, due to receive a stem cell transplant. Sequenced material: PBMCs, taken before TCRalphabeta/CD19-depleted stem cell transplant. CDR3 sequence: CASSLVAGANVLTF. The CDR3 DNA follows: TGTGCCAGCAGTTTAGTGGCTGGGGCCAACGTCCTGACTTTC.